This T cell receptor (beta chain) emerged from a study of cytomegalovirus exposure and HLA in healthy donors. Study-level points and caveats: The authors later found most CMV-associated TCR beta chains appeared HLA-restricted. Serostatus for CMV was the only available immune exposure information. Through in vitro validation, three CMV-associated chains were shown to be specific for CMV antigens. A later analysis reportedly found fewer N-insertions in an Asian-associated ancestry cluster than the roughly 730-donor mean.

V lost 5 bases and J 9 bases, leaving 10 bases between the germline ends. The V gene's germline CDR1 is MDHEN and CDR2 SYDVKM. The CDR3 totals 11 residues. This clone has a handful of counts. Its antigen is unidentified. The primer mix had 60 Vbeta and 13 Jbeta primers. Generated by immunoSEQ multiplex PCR, the TCRdb table keeps only in-frame clones and is missing some. The sample lists around 170,000 clones; around 80% were seen once. The chain employs TRBV28 and TRBJ1-1, with D possibly being TRBD1 (5 bases). The TCR sequence derives from a young man in good health and CMV-seronegative. The specimen was PBMCs. CDR3 protein: CASSSRQKAFF. The DNA of the CDR3 is TGTGCCAGCAGTAGCCGACAGAAAGCTTTCTTT.